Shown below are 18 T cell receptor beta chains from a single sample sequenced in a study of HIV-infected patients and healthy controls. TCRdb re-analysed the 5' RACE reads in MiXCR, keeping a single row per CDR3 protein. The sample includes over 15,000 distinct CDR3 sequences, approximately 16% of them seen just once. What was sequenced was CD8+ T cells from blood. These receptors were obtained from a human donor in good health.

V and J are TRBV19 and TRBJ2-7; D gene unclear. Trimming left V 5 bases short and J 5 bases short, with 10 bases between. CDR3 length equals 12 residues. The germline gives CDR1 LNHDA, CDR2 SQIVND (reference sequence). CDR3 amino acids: CASSFFNDEQYF. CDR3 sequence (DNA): TGTGCCAGTAGTTTTTTTAACGACGAGCAGTACTTC.

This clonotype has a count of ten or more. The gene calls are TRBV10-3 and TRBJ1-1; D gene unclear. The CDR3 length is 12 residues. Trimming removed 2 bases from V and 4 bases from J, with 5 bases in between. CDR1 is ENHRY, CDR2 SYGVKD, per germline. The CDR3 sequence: CAISEGSTEAFF. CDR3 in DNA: TGTGCCATCAGTGAGGGGAGCACTGAAGCTTTCTTT.

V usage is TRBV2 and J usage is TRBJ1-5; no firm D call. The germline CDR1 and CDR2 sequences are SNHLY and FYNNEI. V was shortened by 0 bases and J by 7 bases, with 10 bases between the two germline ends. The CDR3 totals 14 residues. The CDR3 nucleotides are TGTGCCAGCAGTGAAGCGCGGGGTCACCAGCCCCAGCATTTT. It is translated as CASSEARGHQPQHF.

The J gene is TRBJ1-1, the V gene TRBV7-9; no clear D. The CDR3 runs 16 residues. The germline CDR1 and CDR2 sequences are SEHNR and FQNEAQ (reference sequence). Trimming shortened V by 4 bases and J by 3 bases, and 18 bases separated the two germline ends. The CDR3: CASSSGPMGMDTEAFF. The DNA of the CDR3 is TGTGCCAGCAGCTCAGGACCGATGGGAATGGACACTGAAGCTTTCTTT.

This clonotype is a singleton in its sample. CDR3 sequence: CASSNFPEVNTEAFF. CDR3 nucleotide sequence: TGTGCCAGCAGCAATTTCCCTGAAGTAAACACTGAAGCTTTCTTT. The V and J genes are TRBV21-1 and TRBJ1-1; the listed D gene, TRBD1, was not tested against the DNA. TRBV21-1 corresponds to a pseudogene. This CDR3 has 15 residues.

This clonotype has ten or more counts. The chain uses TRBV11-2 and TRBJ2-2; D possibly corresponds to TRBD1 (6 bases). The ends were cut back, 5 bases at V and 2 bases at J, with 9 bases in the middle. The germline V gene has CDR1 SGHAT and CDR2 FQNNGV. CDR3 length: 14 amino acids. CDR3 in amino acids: CASSRGHNTGELFF. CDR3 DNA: TGTGCCAGCAGCAGGGGACACAACACCGGGGAGCTGTTTTTT.

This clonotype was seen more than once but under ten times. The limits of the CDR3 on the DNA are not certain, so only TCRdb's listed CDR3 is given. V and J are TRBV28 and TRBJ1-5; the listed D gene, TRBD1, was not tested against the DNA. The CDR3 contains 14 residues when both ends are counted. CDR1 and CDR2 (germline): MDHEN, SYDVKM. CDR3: CASSFGSGAQPQHF.

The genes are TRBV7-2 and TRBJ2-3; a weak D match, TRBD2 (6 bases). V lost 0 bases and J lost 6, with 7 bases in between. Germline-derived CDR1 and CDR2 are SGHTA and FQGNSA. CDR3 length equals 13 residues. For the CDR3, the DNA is TGTGCCAGCAGCTTAGCGGGGGGTGATACGCAGTATTTT. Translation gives CASSLAGGDTQYF.

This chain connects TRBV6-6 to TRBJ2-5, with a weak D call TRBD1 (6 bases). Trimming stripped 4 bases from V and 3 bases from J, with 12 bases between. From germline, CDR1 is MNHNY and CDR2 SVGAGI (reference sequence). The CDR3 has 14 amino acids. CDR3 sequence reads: CASSLGAVKETQYF. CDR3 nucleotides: TGTGCCAGCAGTTTGGGGGCAGTAAAAGAGACCCAGTACTTC.

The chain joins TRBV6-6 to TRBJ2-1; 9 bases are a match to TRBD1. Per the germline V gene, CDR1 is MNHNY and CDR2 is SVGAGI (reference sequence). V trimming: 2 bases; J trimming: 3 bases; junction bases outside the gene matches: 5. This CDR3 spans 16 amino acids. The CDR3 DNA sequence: TGTGCCAGCAGTTACCCCGGGACAGGGTACTACAATGAGCAGTTCTTC. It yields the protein CASSYPGTGYYNEQFF.

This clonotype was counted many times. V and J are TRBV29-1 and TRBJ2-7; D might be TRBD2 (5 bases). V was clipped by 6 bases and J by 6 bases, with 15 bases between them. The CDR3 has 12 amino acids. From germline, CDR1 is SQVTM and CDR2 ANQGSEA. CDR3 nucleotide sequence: TGCAGCGTGGAGGCGGGTACGGGCGAGCAGTACTTC. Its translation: CSVEAGTGEQYF.

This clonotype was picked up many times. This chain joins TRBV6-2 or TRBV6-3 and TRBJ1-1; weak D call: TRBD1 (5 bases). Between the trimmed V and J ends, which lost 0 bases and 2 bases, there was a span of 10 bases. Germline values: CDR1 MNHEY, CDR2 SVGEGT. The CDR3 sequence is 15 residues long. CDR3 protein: CASSYSHRINTEAFF. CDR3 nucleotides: TGTGCCAGCAGTTACTCCCACAGGATCAACACTGAAGCTTTCTTT.

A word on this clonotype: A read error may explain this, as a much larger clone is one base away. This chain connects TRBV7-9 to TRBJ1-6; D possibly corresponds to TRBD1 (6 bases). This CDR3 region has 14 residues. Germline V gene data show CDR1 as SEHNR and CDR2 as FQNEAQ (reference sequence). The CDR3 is CASSPQGSGSPHHF. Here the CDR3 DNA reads TGTGCCAGCAGCCCACAGGGTTCGGGTTCACCCCACCACTTT.

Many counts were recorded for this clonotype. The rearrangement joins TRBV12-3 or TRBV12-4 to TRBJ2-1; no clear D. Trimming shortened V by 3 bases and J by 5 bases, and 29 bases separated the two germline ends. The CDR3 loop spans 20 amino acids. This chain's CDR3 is CASSFGPYDTTKWHDNEQFF. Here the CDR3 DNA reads TGTGCCAGCAGTTTCGGTCCATATGATACAACCAAGTGGCACGACAATGAGCAGTTCTTC.

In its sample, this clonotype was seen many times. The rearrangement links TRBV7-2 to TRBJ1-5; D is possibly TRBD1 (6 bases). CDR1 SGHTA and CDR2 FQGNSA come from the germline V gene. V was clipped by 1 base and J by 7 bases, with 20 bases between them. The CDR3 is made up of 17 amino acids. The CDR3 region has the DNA TGTGCCAGCAGCTTAGACGAACATTGGGGGCCCGACCAGCCCCAGCATTTT. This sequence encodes CASSLDEHWGPDQPQHF.

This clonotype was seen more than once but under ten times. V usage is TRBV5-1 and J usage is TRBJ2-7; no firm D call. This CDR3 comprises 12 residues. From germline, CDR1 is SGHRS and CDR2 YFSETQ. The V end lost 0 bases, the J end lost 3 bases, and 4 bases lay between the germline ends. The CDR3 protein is CASSLGNYEQYF. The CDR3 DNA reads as TGCGCCAGCAGCTTGGGGAACTACGAGCAGTACTTC. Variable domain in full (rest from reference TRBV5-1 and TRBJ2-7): KAGVTQTPRYLIKTRGQQVTLSCSPISGHRSVSWYQQTPGQGLQFLFEYFSETQRNKGNFPGRFSGRQFSNSRSEMNVSTLELGDSALYLCASSLGNYEQYFGPGTRLTVT.

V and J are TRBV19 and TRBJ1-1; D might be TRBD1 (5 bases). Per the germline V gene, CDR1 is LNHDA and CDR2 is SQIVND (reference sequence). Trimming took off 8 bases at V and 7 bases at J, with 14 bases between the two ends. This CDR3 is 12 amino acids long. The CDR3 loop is CASSSGHLEAFF. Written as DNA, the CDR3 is TGTGCCAGTTCCTCCGGACACCTTGAAGCTTTCTTT.

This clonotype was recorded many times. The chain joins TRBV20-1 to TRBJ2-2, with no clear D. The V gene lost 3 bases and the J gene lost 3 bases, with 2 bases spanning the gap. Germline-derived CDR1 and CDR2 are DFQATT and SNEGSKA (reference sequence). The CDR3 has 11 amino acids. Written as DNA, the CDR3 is TGCAGTGCTAGGTACACCGGGGAGCTGTTTTTT. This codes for CSARYTGELFF.